The rows below give T cell receptor beta chains drawn from one sample of a study of shared clonotypes between healthy human individuals. Clones were read by immunoSEQ multiplex PCR, and TCRdb kept only the in-frame ones, dropping some. The sample includes some 650,000 clones, around 97% seen only once; the top ten take about 0.057%. Sequences were obtained from naive CD4+ T cells sorted from blood. Every receptor here comes from a woman younger than 45 in good health. Each CDR3 is given with its conserved first and last residue. The D gene is left open where the match is weak. The size of a clone is reported for some rows only, either as once, few or many, or as a class for expanded clones.

abundance | j_gene | d_gene | len | v_gene | CDR3nt | CDR3aa
- | TRBJ1-1 | - | 15 | TRBV5-4 | TGTGCCAGCAGCTTCTTCGGGGTCGTAAACACTGAAGCTTTCTTT | CASSFFGVVNTEAFF
- | TRBJ2-1 | - | 13 | TRBV18 | TGTGCCAGCTCACCGGTCCTATACAATGAGCAGTTCTTC | CASSPVLYNEQFF
- | TRBJ2-3 | - | 14 | TRBV2 | TGTGCCAGCATCATAGGGACCGTCACAGATACGCAGTATTTT | CASIIGTVTDTQYF
- | TRBJ2-7 | - | 13 | TRBV28 | TGTGCCAGCGGGGACTCACCGACCTACGAGCAGTACTTC | CASGDSPTYEQYF
- | TRBJ2-1 | - | 11 | TRBV30 | TGTGCCTGGAGGAAGGGCAATGAGCAGTTCTTC | CAWRKGNEQFF
- | TRBJ2-7 | TRBD2 | 15 | TRBV7-9 | TGTGCCAGCAGCCTAACTAGCGGGGGGACCTACGAGCAGTACTTC | CASSLTSGGTYEQYF
- | TRBJ1-2 | - | 15 | TRBV19 | TGTGCCAGTAGTCCTTTAATGGCAGAGGTAGGGGGCTACACCTTC | CASSPLMAEVGGYTF
- | TRBJ1-2 | TRBD1 | 16 | TRBV4-1 | TGCGCCAGCAGCCAACCAGGGACAGGGAACACCTATGGCTACACCTTC | CASSQPGTGNTYGYTF
few | TRBJ1-5 | - | 16 | TRBV28 | TGTGCCAGCCATCCCCCAGGGAGGGAGGATGGTCAGCCCCAGCATTTT | CASHPPGREDGQPQHF
- | TRBJ2-6 | TRBD1 | 18 | TRBV7-8 | TGTGCCAGCAGCTATGACAGGGTTGGTCTCTCTGGGGCCAACGTCCTGACTTTC | CASSYDRVGLSGANVLTF
- | TRBJ2-2 | TRBD2 | 16 | TRBV2 | TGTGCCAGCAGGACCGGACTAGCGGGAGAGGGTGGGGAGCTGTTTTTT | CASRTGLAGEGGELFF
- | TRBJ2-1 | TRBD2 | 17 | TRBV2 | TGTGCCAGCAGTGAACTTCCGACTAGCGGGAATGTCAATGAGCAGTTCTTC | CASSELPTSGNVNEQFF
- | TRBJ2-7 | - | 12 | TRBV30 | TGTGCCTGTACCTCTGAACCCTACGAGCAGTACTTC | CACTSEPYEQYF
- | TRBJ1-5 | TRBD1 | 15 | TRBV7-2 | TGTGCCAGCAGGGATGATACAGGGGGCAATCAGCCCCAGCATTTT | CASRDDTGGNQPQHF
- | TRBJ2-2 | TRBD1 | 15 | TRBV28 | TGTGCCAGCGTTCAGGGGGTTTTACGCACCGGGGAGCTGTTTTTT | CASVQGVLRTGELFF
- | TRBJ2-7 | TRBD1 | 13 | TRBV10-2 | TGCGCCAGCAGGTCGGGACAGAGCTACGAGCAGTACTTC | CASRSGQSYEQYF
once | TRBJ1-1 | - | 14 | TRBV18 | TGTGCCAGCTCACTACACAGGGAAGACACTGAAGCTTTCTTT | CASSLHREDTEAFF
- | TRBJ2-7 | TRBD1 | 16 | TRBV28 | TGTGCCAGCAGTTTACAAGACAGGGCCACAACCTACGAGCAGTACTTC | CASSLQDRATTYEQYF
- | TRBJ2-1 | TRBD1 | 15 | TRBV9 | TGTGCCAGCAGCGCGGGGACAGGGTCCTACAATGAGCAGTTCTTC | CASSAGTGSYNEQFF
once | TRBJ1-5 | TRBD1 | 14 | TRBV19 | TGTGCCAGTAGCGGGACAGGGGGTAACCAGCCCCAGCATTTT | CASSGTGGNQPQHF
- | TRBJ1-1 | - | 14 | TRBV6-4 | TGTGCCAGCAGCGAACAGTACATGAACACTGAAGCTTTCTTT | CASSEQYMNTEAFF
- | TRBJ1-4 | TRBD1 | 16 | TRBV6-1 | TGTGCCAGCAGTGAGATAACAGGGGTAGCTAATGAAAAACTGTTTTTT | CASSEITGVANEKLFF
- | TRBJ2-5 | TRBD1 | 19 | TRBV28 | TGTGCCAGCAGTAAGCCGGGACAGGGAGGTGTCGCGGTGCAAGAGACCCAGTACTTC | CASSKPGQGGVAVQETQYF
- | TRBJ2-7 | - | 14 | TRBV2 | TGTGCCAGCAGTGAAGCCCTCGTTACGGGGGAGCAGTACTTC | CASSEALVTGEQYF
- | TRBJ2-3 | TRBD2 | 15 | TRBV9 | TGTGCCAGCAGCGTAGATAGCGGGAGAACAGATACGCAGTATTTT | CASSVDSGRTDTQYF
- | TRBJ1-2 | - | 14 | TRBV27 | TGTGCCAGCAATTTCACGGCTCGCGTGGGGGGCTACACCTTC | CASNFTARVGGYTF
- | TRBJ2-5 | - | 13 | TRBV7-9 | TGTGCCAGCAGCCCCGATGGCCAAGAGACCCAGTACTTC | CASSPDGQETQYF
- | TRBJ1-2 | - | 15 | TRBV7-8 | TGTGCCAGCAGCTTAGACGTGAAGGGAACCTATGGCTACACCTTC | CASSLDVKGTYGYTF
- | TRBJ1-6 | TRBD1 | 14 | TRBV30 | TGTGCCTGGGAACCGGGACAGCCTAATTCACCCCTCCACTTT | CAWEPGQPNSPLHF
- | TRBJ1-1 | - | 16 | TRBV5-1 | TGCGCCAGCAGCTTGGCCGTGGGGAGGCAAAGCGCTGAAGCTTTCTTT | CASSLAVGRQSAEAFF
- | TRBJ1-5 | - | 13 | TRBV6-5 | TGTGCCAGCAGTTTCAGAGGTGCGGGGCCCCAGCATTTT | CASSFRGAGPQHF
- | TRBJ2-3 | - | 15 | TRBV9 | TGTGCCAGCAACAGACTGGAGTCCGGCACAGATACGCAGTATTTT | CASNRLESGTDTQYF
- | TRBJ1-5 | TRBD1 | 16 | TRBV10-3 | TGTGCCTCACGATCGTCCGGGACAGGGGGGAATCAGCCCCAGCATTTT | CASRSSGTGGNQPQHF
- | TRBJ1-5 | - | 16 | TRBV4-1 | TGCGCCAGCAGCCAAGAGGCGCCTATAAGCAATCAGCCCCAGCATTTT | CASSQEAPISNQPQHF
once | TRBJ2-7 | - | 14 | TRBV5-1 | TGCGCCAGCAGCTTGGGTGGGCCGTCCTACGAGCAGTACTTC | CASSLGGPSYEQYF
- | TRBJ2-5 | TRBD2 | 18 | TRBV27 | TGTGCCAGCAGTTTGAAAACTAGCGGGAGTCATCGGGGAGAGACCCAGTACTTC | CASSLKTSGSHRGETQYF
- | TRBJ1-4 | TRBD1 | 17 | TRBV28 | TGTGCCAGCAGCCTTCTCGGACAGGCGGCAACTAATGAAAAACTGTTTTTT | CASSLLGQAATNEKLFF
- | TRBJ2-6 | TRBD2 | 18 | TRBV28 | TGTGCCAGCAGTCCTCCGGGACTAGCGGGAGTTGAAGCCAACGTCCTGACTTTC | CASSPPGLAGVEANVLTF
- | TRBJ1-3 | - | 18 | TRBV30 | TGTGCCTGGAGTGTCCTCTGGGGCAGGTCCTTTGGTGGAAACACCATATATTTT | CAWSVLWGRSFGGNTIYF
- | TRBJ2-5 | - | 14 | TRBV7-3 | TGTGCCAGCAGCTTACGGGGACCGGGGGAGACCCAGTACTTC | CASSLRGPGETQYF
- | TRBJ1-5 | - | 16 | TRBV27 | TGTGCCAGCAGTTTATGGGGACCGGCTAGCAATCAGCCCCAGCATTTT | CASSLWGPASNQPQHF
once | TRBJ2-7 | - | 15 | TRBV19 | TGTGCCAGTAGCACGGATCCGCCCTACTCCTACGAGCAGTACTTC | CASSTDPPYSYEQYF
- | TRBJ2-1 | - | 16 | TRBV18 | TGTGCCAGCTCACCGACGGGGACCGTTTGGCCCAATGAGCAGTTCTTC | CASSPTGTVWPNEQFF
- | TRBJ2-3 | TRBD1 | 16 | TRBV19 | TGTGCCAGTAGTATTACAGGCAGGGGGCCCGGTGATACGCAGTATTTT | CASSITGRGPGDTQYF
- | TRBJ2-7 | - | 15 | TRBV7-2 | TGTGCCAGCAGCTTAGTGGGGGGCGAGACTCCCGAGCAGTACTTC | CASSLVGGETPEQYF
once | TRBJ1-5 | TRBD1 | 16 | TRBV28 | TGTGCCAGCCAAGGACAGGGTGGTTTGCGCAATCAGCCCCAGCATTTT | CASQGQGGLRNQPQHF
once | TRBJ2-3 | - | 11 | TRBV6-6 | TGTGCCAGCTCCGGACAAGATACGCAGTATTTT | CASSGQDTQYF
- | TRBJ2-3 | - | 15 | TRBV19 | TGTGCCAGTAGGGTCGACAGGACTGGCACAGATACGCAGTATTTT | CASRVDRTGTDTQYF
once | TRBJ2-1 | - | 15 | TRBV11-2 | TGTGCCAGCAGCCCTACAGAACCGGGGAACAATGAGCAGTTCTTC | CASSPTEPGNNEQFF
- | TRBJ1-5 | - | 15 | TRBV6-5 | TGTGCCAGCAGTTATTTGGGACGGGAGAATCAGCCCCAGCATTTT | CASSYLGRENQPQHF